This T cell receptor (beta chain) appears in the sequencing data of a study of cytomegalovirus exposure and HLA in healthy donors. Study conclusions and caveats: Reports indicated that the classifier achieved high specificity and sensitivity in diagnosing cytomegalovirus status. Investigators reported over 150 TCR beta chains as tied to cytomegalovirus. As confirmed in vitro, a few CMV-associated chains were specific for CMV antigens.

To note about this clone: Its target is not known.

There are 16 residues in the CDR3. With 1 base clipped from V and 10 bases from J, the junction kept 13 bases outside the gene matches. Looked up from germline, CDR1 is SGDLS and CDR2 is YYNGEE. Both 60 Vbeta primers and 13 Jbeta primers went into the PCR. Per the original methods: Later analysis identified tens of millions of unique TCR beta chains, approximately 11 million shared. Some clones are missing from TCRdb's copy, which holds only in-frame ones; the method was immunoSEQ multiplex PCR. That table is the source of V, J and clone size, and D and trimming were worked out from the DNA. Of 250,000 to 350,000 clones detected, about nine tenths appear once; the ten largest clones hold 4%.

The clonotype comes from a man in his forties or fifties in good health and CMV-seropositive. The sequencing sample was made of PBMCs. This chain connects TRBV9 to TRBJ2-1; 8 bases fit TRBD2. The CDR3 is CASSVTGASGWMEQFF. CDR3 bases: TGTGCCAGCAGCGTAACGGGGGCTAGCGGGTGGATGGAGCAGTTCTTC.